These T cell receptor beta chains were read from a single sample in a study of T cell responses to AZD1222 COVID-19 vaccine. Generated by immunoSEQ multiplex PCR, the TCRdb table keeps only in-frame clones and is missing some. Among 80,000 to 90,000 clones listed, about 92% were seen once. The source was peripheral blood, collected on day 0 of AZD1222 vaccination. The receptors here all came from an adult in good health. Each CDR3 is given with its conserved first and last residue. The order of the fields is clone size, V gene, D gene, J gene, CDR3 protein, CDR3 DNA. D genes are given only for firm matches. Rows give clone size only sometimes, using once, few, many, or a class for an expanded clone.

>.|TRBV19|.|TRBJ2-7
CASSIFRDSYEQYF
TGTGCCAGTAGTATCTTTCGGGACTCCTACGAGCAGTACTTC
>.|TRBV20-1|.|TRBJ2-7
CSARVSREQYF
TGCAGTGCTAGAGTCTCACGCGAGCAGTACTTC
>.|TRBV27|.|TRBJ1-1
CASSFQQMNTEAFF
TGTGCCAGCAGTTTTCAGCAAATGAACACTGAAGCTTTCTTT
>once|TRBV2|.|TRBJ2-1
CASRASALSYNEQFF
TGTGCCAGCAGGGCTAGCGCATTATCCTACAATGAGCAGTTCTTC
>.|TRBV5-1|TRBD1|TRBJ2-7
CASSYEGQGDEQYF
TGCGCCAGCAGCTACGAGGGACAGGGGGACGAGCAGTACTTC
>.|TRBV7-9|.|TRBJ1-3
CASSLAGTSGNTIYF
TGTGCCAGCAGCTTAGCTGGGACCTCTGGAAACACCATATATTTT
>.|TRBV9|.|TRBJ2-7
CASSPGLSAWEQYF
TGTGCCAGCAGCCCGGGACTCAGTGCCTGGGAGCAGTACTTC
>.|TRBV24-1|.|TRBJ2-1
CATSDPIAGTYNEQFF
TGTGCCACCAGTGATCCGATCGCGGGGACCTACAATGAGCAGTTCTTC
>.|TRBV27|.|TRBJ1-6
CASSLSHSSYNSPLHF
TGTGCCAGCAGTTTATCGCACAGCTCCTATAATTCACCCCTCCACTTT
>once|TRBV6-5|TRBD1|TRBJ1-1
CASRAGTAMNTEAFF
TGTGCCAGCAGAGCCGGGACAGCTATGAACACTGAAGCTTTCTTT
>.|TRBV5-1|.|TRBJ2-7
CATAAGVRSSYEQYF
TGCGCCACTGCCGCCGGGGTTCGTTCTTCCTACGAGCAGTACTTC
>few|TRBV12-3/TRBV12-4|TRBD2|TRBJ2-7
CASSITSGYEQYF
TGTGCCAGCAGCATAACTAGCGGCTACGAGCAGTACTTC
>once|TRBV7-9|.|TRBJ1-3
CASSLGSGTSGNTIYF
TGTGCCAGCAGCTTAGGGTCAGGGACATCTGGAAACACCATATATTTT
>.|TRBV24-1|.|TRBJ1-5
CATSDGGNNQPQHF
TGTGCCACCAGTGATGGGGGTAACAATCAGCCCCAGCATTTT
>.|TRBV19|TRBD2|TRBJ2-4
CASTPGLAGGPVRNIQYF
TGTGCCAGTACTCCGGGACTAGCGGGGGGGCCGGTTAGAAACATTCAGTACTTC
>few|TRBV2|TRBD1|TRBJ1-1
CASSVGQGAQTEAFF
TGTGCCAGCAGTGTGGGACAGGGGGCGCAGACTGAAGCTTTCTTT
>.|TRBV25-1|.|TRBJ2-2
CASSAGNTGELFF
TGTGCCAGCAGTGCCGGAAACACCGGGGAGCTGTTTTTT
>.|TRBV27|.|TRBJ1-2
CASSSPTGGYTF
TGTGCCAGCAGTTCCCCTACAGGGGGCTACACCTTC
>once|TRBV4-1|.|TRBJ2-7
CASSQGDGGIGYEQYF
TGCGCCAGCAGCCAAGGGGACGGAGGGATAGGCTACGAGCAGTACTTC
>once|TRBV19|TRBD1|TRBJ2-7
CASSLGTGGYEQYF
TGTGCCAGTAGTCTCGGGACAGGGGGCTACGAGCAGTACTTC
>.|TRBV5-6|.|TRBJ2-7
CASSWGTIFSYEQYF
TGTGCCAGCAGCTGGGGCACTATATTCTCCTACGAGCAGTACTTC
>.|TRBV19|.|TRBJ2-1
CASSQGLGGNEQFF
TGTGCCAGTAGTCAAGGTTTGGGGGGCAATGAGCAGTTCTTC
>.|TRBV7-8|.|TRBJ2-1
CASSLTDNYNEQFF
TGTGCCAGCAGCTTAACGGACAATTACAATGAGCAGTTCTTC
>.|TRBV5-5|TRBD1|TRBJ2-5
CASSSSPGTAAQETQYF
TGTGCCAGCAGCTCAAGTCCCGGGACAGCCGCCCAAGAGACCCAGTACTTC
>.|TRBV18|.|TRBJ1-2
CASSTDSQVGYTF
TGTGCCAGCTCAACGGACAGCCAGGTGGGCTACACCTTC
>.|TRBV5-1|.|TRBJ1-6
CASSTADKGSPLHF
TGCGCCAGCAGCACGGCGGACAAAGGTTCACCCCTCCACTTT
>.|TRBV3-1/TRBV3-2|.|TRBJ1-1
CASSRVGREAFF
TGTGCCAGCAGCCGTGTTGGGCGTGAAGCTTTCTTT
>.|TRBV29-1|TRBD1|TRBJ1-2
CSVINRGPHYGYTF
TGCAGCGTGATTAACAGGGGGCCCCACTATGGCTACACCTTC
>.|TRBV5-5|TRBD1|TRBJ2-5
CASSLGGQGVTETQYF
TGTGCCAGCAGCTTAGGGGGACAGGGGGTAACGGAGACCCAGTACTTC